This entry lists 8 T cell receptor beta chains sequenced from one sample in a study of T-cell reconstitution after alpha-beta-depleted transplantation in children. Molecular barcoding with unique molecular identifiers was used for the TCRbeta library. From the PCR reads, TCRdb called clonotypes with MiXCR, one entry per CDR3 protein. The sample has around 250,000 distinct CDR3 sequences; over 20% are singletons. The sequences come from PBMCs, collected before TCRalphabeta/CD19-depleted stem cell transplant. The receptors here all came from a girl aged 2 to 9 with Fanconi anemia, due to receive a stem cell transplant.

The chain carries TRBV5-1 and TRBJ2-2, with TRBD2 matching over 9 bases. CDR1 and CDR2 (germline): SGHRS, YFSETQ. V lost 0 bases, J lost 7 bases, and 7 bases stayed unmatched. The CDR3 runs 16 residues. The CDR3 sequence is CASSLALSGGHGELFF. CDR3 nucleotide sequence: TGCGCCAGCAGCTTGGCCCTTAGCGGGGGCCACGGGGAGCTGTTTTTT.

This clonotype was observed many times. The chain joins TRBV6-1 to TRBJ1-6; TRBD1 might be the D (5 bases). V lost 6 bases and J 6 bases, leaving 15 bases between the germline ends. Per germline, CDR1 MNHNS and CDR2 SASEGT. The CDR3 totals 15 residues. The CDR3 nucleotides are TGTGCCAGCAGCATCGGGGCGACGTGTAATTCACCCCTCCACTTT. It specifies CASSIGATCNSPLHF.

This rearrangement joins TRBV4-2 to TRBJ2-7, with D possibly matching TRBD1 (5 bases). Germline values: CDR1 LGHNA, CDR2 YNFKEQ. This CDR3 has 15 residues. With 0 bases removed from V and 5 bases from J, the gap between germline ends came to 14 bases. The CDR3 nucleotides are TGTGCCAGCAGCCAAGACGTAGGGGCGCTGAACGAGCAGTACTTC. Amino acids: CASSQDVGALNEQYF.

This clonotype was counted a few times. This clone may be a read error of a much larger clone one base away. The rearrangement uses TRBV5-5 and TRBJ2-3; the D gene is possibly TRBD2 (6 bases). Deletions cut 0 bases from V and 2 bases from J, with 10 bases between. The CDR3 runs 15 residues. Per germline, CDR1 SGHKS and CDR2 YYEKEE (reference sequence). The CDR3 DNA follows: TGTGCCAGCAGCTTGGATGGCGGGGTCACAGATACGCAGTATTTT. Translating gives CASSLDGGVTDTQYF.

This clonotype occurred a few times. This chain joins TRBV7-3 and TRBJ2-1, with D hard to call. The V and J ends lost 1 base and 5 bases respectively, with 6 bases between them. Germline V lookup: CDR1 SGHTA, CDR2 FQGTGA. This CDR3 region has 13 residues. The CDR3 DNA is TGTGCCAGCAGCTTAATGCGGCACAATGAGCAGTTCTTC. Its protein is CASSLMRHNEQFF.

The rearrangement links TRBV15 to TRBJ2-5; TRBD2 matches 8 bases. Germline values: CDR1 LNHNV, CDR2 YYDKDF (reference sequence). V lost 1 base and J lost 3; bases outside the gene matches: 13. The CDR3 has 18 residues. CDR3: CATSRAGTSGNQEETQYF. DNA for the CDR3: TGTGCCACCAGCAGAGCGGGCACTAGCGGAAATCAAGAAGAGACCCAGTACTTC.

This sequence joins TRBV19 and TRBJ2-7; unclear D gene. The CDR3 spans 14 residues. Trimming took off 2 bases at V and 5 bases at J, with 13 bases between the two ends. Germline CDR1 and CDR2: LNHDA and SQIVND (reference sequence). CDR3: CASSITDGPDEQYF. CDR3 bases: TGTGCCAGTAGTATAACGGACGGTCCGGACGAGCAGTACTTC.

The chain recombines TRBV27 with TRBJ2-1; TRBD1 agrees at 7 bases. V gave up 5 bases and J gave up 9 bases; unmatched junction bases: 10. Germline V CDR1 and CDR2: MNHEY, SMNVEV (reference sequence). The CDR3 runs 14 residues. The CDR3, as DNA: TGTGCCAGCAGTCCCCTGGACAGGAGAGGTGAGCAGTTCTTC. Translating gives CASSPLDRRGEQFF.